Following are 22 T cell receptor beta chains from one sample sequenced in a study of T-cell memory formation after mild COVID-19 (TCRdb year 2021). Libraries were made using 5' RACE. The instrument given in TCRdb is Illumina NovaSeq 6000. TCRdb's own reprocessing of the public reads used fastp at Q25 and MiXCR and kept productive beta chains. Under each unique CDR3 protein, matching rows form one entry showing the most common genes and DNA. This sample is represented by about 600,000 distinct CDR3 sequences; less than 25% of them were singletons. The ten largest make up around 9.2% of the sample. Sequenced sample: PBMCs or a T cell subset sorted from them (not recorded which). Receptors originate from an adult woman who had mild COVID-19 (a few samples of this study predate the infection). The sample titles of this study are shuffled in the database, so cell type and time point are left out; the donor was told from shared clones.

The genes are TRBV5-1 and TRBJ1-1; D is ambiguous. Germline V lookup: CDR1 SGHRS, CDR2 YFSETQ. The CDR3 covers 14 residues. V lost 6 bases and J lost 1, with 13 bases in between. The CDR3 nucleotides read TGCGCCAGCAAGGGTGGCGGCGCGAACACTGAAGCTTTCTTT. Encoded protein: CASKGGGANTEAFF.

The chain employs TRBV12-3 or TRBV12-4 and TRBJ1-6; maybe TRBD1 (6 bases). The CDR3 covers 14 residues. V was shortened by 6 bases and J by 6 bases, with 12 bases between the two germline ends. The CDR3 nucleotides are TGTGCCAGCAGATTCCGGGACACTAATTCACCCCTCCACTTT. Translating it yields CASRFRDTNSPLHF.

J is TRBJ2-3 and V is TRBV7-2, with D possibly TRBD2 on 5 matching bases. Deletions cut 3 bases from V and 14 bases from J, with 18 bases between. The CDR3 spans 13 residues. Germline V gene data show CDR1 as SGHTA and CDR2 as FQGNSA. CDR3 in amino acids: CASSLASFQVSYF. Written as DNA, the CDR3 is TGTGCCAGCAGCTTGGCTAGCTTCCAGGTCTCGTATTTT.

This chain uses TRBV5-1 with TRBJ2-1, with D possibly matching TRBD1 (6 bases). Per the germline V gene, CDR1 is SGHRS and CDR2 is YFSETQ. This CDR3 contains 14 residues. The V and J ends lost 5 bases and 10 bases respectively, with 19 bases between them. CDR3 residues: CASSGYPARGEQFF. The DNA of the CDR3 is TGCGCCAGCAGTGGATACCCGGCTAGGGGGGAGCAGTTCTTC.

The V and J genes are TRBV6-5 and TRBJ1-5, with 7 bases that match TRBD1. Trimming removed 5 bases from V and 0 bases from J; junction bases left unmatched: 10. This CDR3 has 17 residues. Germline CDR1 is MNHEY and CDR2 is SVGAGI. CDR3 region: CASSQNSGQYSNQPQHF. The CDR3 nucleotides read TGTGCCAGCAGTCAAAATTCGGGACAGTATAGCAATCAGCCCCAGCATTTT.

This clonotype was counted a few times. The chain joins TRBV15 to TRBJ2-5, with TRBD1 identical over 7 bases. The CDR3 runs to 15 residues. Germline CDR1 reads LNHNV; CDR2 reads YYDKDF (reference sequence). Trimming took 3 bases from V and 2 from J; bases not matched to a gene: 6. In DNA form, the CDR3 reads TGTGCCACCAGCAGCCAACCGGGACAGCAAGAGACCCAGTACTTC. Translating it yields CATSSQPGQQETQYF.

This chain connects TRBV7-2 to TRBJ2-5, with a tentative D call TRBD2 (7 bases). Looked up from germline, CDR1 is SGHTA and CDR2 is FQGNSA. This CDR3 is built from 17 residues. V shed 5 bases and J shed 0 bases, with 19 bases lying between them. The DNA for the CDR3 is TGTGCCAGCAGCCCGCGCGGGGGAGGGGGGTACCAAGAGACCCAGTACTTC. Translation gives CASSPRGGGGYQETQYF.

The chain is built from TRBV9 and TRBJ2-1; 10 bases fit TRBD2. The CDR3 totals 15 residues. Germline V gene sequence: CDR1 SGDLS, CDR2 YYNGEE. V lost 6 bases and J lost 8; bases outside the gene matches: 11. The CDR3 region has the DNA TGTGCCAGCAAAGTCACCGGGACTAGCGAGGATGAGCAGTTCTTC. This codes for CASKVTGTSEDEQFF.

This chain uses TRBV29-1 with TRBJ2-7, with 7 nucleotides matching TRBD2. CDR1 and CDR2 from the germline V gene are SQVTM and ANQGSEA. J lost 6 bases, V lost 1 base, and 3 bases had no gene match. This CDR3 has 12 residues. The CDR3 DNA reads TGCAGCGTTGAAGTATCGGGGGGCGAGCAGTACTTC. Its protein product is CSVEVSGGEQYF.

The table lists this clonotype with a few counts. The V gene is TRBV24-1, the J gene TRBJ2-5, with D unresolved. The CDR3 sequence is 14 residues long. Germline V gene sequence: CDR1 KGHDR, CDR2 SFDVKD. Trimming took off 5 bases at V and 6 bases at J, with 15 bases between the two ends. CDR3 amino acids: CATSGFDGLQTQYF. CDR3 coding DNA: TGTGCCACCAGTGGATTTGACGGTTTACAGACCCAGTACTTC.

This clonotype was counted a few times. The chain is built from TRBV4-2 and TRBJ2-3, with TRBD2 matching 10 bases. The CDR3 has 19 residues. Trimming cost V 4 bases and J 0 bases; bases outside gene matches: 13. The germline V gene encodes CDR1 LGHNA and CDR2 YNFKEQ. The CDR3 is CASSLLSGRTDVSTDTQYF. DNA of the CDR3: TGTGCCAGCAGCCTCCTTAGCGGGAGGACCGATGTTAGCACAGATACGCAGTATTTT.

This clonotype was seen a few times. The V gene is TRBV15, the J gene TRBJ1-5; possible D gene TRBD1, 5 bases. The CDR3 consists of 18 residues. Trimming cost V 1 base and J 2 bases, with 18 bases left between them. Germline-derived CDR1 and CDR2 are LNHNV and YYDKDF (reference sequence). The chain's CDR3 is CATSRVRRGGGGNQPQHF. The CDR3 nucleotides read TGTGCCACCAGCAGAGTTCGGAGGGGAGGAGGAGGCAATCAGCCCCAGCATTTT.

The chain is built from TRBV5-4 and TRBJ2-3, with D perhaps given as TRBD1 or TRBD2 (6 bases each). The germline CDR1 and CDR2 sequences are SGHNT and YYREEE (reference sequence). The CDR3 totals 15 residues. The V and J ends lost 0 bases and 4 bases respectively, with 12 bases between them. The CDR3 nucleotides read TGTGCCAGCAGCTTGGGAGGGGGGACCTCAGATACGCAGTATTTT. Amino acid sequence: CASSLGGGTSDTQYF.

This clonotype came up a few times. The rearrangement uses TRBV7-2 and TRBJ1-2, with D possibly being TRBD1 (6 bases). This CDR3 has 18 amino acids. Germline V lookup: CDR1 SGHTA, CDR2 FQGNSA. Trimming pared 2 bases from V and 1 base from J, leaving 20 bases between. CDR3 in amino acids: CASSLRMSRGAINYGYTF. The DNA for the CDR3 is TGTGCCAGCAGCTTAAGGATGTCCAGGGGAGCTATTAACTATGGCTACACCTTC.

This chain links TRBV27 with TRBJ1-2; 7 bases line up with TRBD1. Trimming took 3 bases from V and 2 from J; bases not matched to a gene: 6. CDR1 MNHEY and CDR2 SMNVEV come from the germline V gene (reference sequence). The CDR3 is 15 residues long. The CDR3 loop reads CASSFRQGWNYGYTF. In DNA form, the CDR3 reads TGTGCCAGCAGTTTTAGACAGGGATGGAACTATGGCTACACCTTC.

This clonotype was counted only a few times. The rearrangement links TRBV11-2 to TRBJ1-1; D unclear. V lost 6 bases to trimming and J lost 1 base, with 12 bases between them. The CDR3 consists of 14 residues. The germline V gene has CDR1 SGHAT and CDR2 FQNNGV. For the CDR3, the DNA is TGTGCCAGCAGGTTCGGTCTGAAGAACACTGAAGCTTTCTTT. It translates to CASRFGLKNTEAFF. Filled out from reference TRBV11-2 and TRBJ1-1, the complete variable domain reads EAGVAQSPRYKIIEKRQSVAFWCNPISGHATLYWYQQILGQGPKLLIQFQNNGVVDDSQLPKDRFSAERLKGVDSTLKIQPAKLEDSAVYLCASRFGLKNTEAFFGQGTRLTVV.

The CDR3: CASSNGQLLSYEQYF. The CDR3 region has the DNA TGTGCCAGCAGTAACGGACAGCTGCTATCCTACGAGCAGTACTTC. V usage is TRBV12-3 or TRBV12-4 and J usage is TRBJ2-7, with D possibly TRBD1 on 6 matching bases. This CDR3 comprises 15 residues. The germline V and J ends were trimmed by 5 bases and 1 base, with 15 bases remaining between them.

This clonotype was detected only a few times. The chain links TRBV6-5 to TRBJ2-3; either TRBD1 or TRBD2 may fit D (5 bases each). CDR1 is MNHEY and CDR2 is SVGAGI in the germline V gene. The CDR3 is 16 amino acids. V gave up 5 bases and J gave up 3 bases, with 18 bases separating them. The CDR3 spells CASSQRADWGTDTQYF. In DNA, the CDR3 is TGTGCCAGCAGTCAACGGGCGGATTGGGGGACAGATACGCAGTATTTT.

In this sample, this clonotype turned up a few times. The gene calls are TRBV7-8 and TRBJ2-1; D gene uncertain. Trimming stripped 2 bases from V and 0 bases from J, with 8 bases between. Looked up from germline, CDR1 is SGHVS and CDR2 is FQNEAQ. The CDR3 runs to 15 residues. CDR3 sequence (DNA): TGTGCCAGCAGCTTAACCCAGAGCTCCTACAATGAGCAGTTCTTC. Translated, it gives CASSLTQSSYNEQFF.

This chain uses TRBV7-2 with TRBJ1-1; D gene uncertain. The CDR3 has 15 amino acids. Germline CDR1 and CDR2: SGHTA and FQGNSA. Between the trimmed V and J ends, which lost 0 bases and 5 bases, there was a span of 13 bases. The CDR3 protein is CASSLAGPGLTEAFF. CDR3 DNA sequence: TGTGCCAGCAGCTTAGCCGGCCCTGGGTTGACTGAAGCTTTCTTT.

The rearrangement links TRBV5-1 to TRBJ2-3; 11 nucleotides agree with TRBD2. Per the germline V gene, CDR1 is SGHRS and CDR2 is YFSETQ. The CDR3 runs to 16 residues. J lost 0 bases, V lost 5 bases, and 5 bases had no gene match. The CDR3, as DNA: TGCGCCAGCAGTTACCTAGCGGGGGGCAGCACAGATACGCAGTATTTT. Translated: CASSYLAGGSTDTQYF. Together with reference TRBV5-1 and TRBJ2-3, the CDR3 gives the full variable domain: KAGVTQTPRYLIKTRGQQVTLSCSPISGHRSVSWYQQTPGQGLQFLFEYFSETQRNKGNFPGRFSGRQFSNSRSEMNVSTLELGDSALYLCASSYLAGGSTDTQYFGPGTRLTVL.

In its sample, this clonotype was seen a few times. The V and J genes are TRBV12-3 or TRBV12-4 and TRBJ1-2, with 8 bases matching TRBD1. V shed 7 bases and J 5 bases; nucleotides not matched to a gene: 12. This CDR3 has 15 amino acids. CDR3 nucleotides: TGTGCCAGCACCCTGAATGGACAGGGCGGGTATGGCTACACCTTC. Amino acids: CASTLNGQGGYGYTF.